This T cell receptor (beta chain) stems from a study of metastatic and nonmetastatic thyroid tumors. Background on the study: Repertoire data that came from the blood and tumor or nodule tissue of malignant and benign thyroid patients were compared. Study results and caveats: Across blood and tumor, TCR beta diversity in malignant thyroid tumors was reportedly significantly higher than in benign nodules.

No patient had received any treatment before thyroid surgery. Under the authors' procedure: What underpinned the distant-metastasis classifier for papillary thyroid cancer was the set of CDR3 differences across clinicopathological groups. TCRdb re-called the PCR reads via MiXCR. The V and J calls come from TCRdb's annotation, not from the publication. The table includes 53,000 or so clones, approximately 22% detected once. This CDR3 contains 17 residues. Germline V gives CDR1 MNHEY, CDR2 SVGEGT. V dropped 5 bases and J dropped 13 bases, with 30 bases sitting between them. This clone was picked up a small number of times. The antigen is undetermined.

J is TRBJ2-1 and V is TRBV6-2 or TRBV6-3; D is uncertain. The specimen sequenced was blood. This receptor was taken from a female donor with papillary thyroid cancer or a benign thyroid nodule (not recorded which). Some clones in this sample may be carry-over from other donors' samples. The CDR3 is CASSKYGPSIPYNGQFF. The DNA for the CDR3 is TGTGCCAGCAGTAAATACGGACCATCGATACCCTACAATGGTCAGTTCTTC.